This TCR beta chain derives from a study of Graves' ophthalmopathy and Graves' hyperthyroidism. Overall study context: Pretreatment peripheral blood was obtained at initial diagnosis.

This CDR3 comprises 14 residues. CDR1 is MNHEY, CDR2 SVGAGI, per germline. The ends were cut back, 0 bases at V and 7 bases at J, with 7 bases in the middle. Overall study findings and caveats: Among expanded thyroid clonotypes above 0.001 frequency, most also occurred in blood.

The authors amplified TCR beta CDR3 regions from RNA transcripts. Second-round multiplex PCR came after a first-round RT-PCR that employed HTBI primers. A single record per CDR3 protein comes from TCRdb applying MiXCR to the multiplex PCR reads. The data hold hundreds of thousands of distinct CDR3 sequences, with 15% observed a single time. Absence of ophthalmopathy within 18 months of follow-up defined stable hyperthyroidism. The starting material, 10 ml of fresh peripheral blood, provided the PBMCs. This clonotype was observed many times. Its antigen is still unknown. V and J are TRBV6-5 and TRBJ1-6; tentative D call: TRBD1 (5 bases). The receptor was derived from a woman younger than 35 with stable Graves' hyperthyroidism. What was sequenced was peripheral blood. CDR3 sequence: CASSYSGPNSPLHF. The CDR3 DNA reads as TGTGCCAGCAGTTACTCGGGACCAAATTCACCCCTCCACTTT.